Listed below are T cell receptor beta chains from one sample, sequenced in a study of T cell changes during pregnancy in multiple sclerosis. Sequencing used immunoSEQ multiplex PCR; TCRdb keeps in-frame clones, though not all of them. This sample has roughly 26,000 clones, with 89% found just once. Source: CD8+ T cells from peripheral blood mononuclear cells, taken in the second trimester of pregnancy. All receptors derive from a female donor with multiple sclerosis, enrolled in a pregnancy study. The CDR3 runs from the conserved cysteine through the conserved F or W. A D gene is named only where the DNA matches it firmly. Expanded clones are given a class, and other clones once, few, many or no size at all.

v_gene,d_gene,abundance,j_gene,CDR3nt,CDR3aa
TRBV19,TRBD2,NA,TRBJ2-2,TGTGCCAGTAGTAGCTTAGCGGGAGACCCTTTTACCGGGGAGCTGTTTTTT,CASSSLAGDPFTGELFF
TRBV18,TRBD2,NA,TRBJ2-7,TGTGCCAGCTCACCCGGGACTAGCGGGATTTTTTACCACGAGCAGTACTTC,CASSPGTSGIFYHEQYF
TRBV27,NA,NA,TRBJ2-7,TGTGCCAGCAGTTTGAGTCGGAGGGGCTACGAGCAGTACTTC,CASSLSRRGYEQYF
TRBV13,NA,NA,TRBJ2-2,TGTGCCAGCAGCCCTATAAGTGACACCGGGGAGCTGTTTTTT,CASSPISDTGELFF
TRBV30,NA,NA,TRBJ2-7,TGTGCCTGGAGTGCCACAGGCCGTGGCTACGAGCAGTACTTC,CAWSATGRGYEQYF
TRBV5-1,TRBD2,NA,TRBJ2-7,TGCGCCAGCAGGTGGGCTAGCGGGGGCTACGAGCAGTACTTC,CASRWASGGYEQYF
TRBV19,TRBD2,NA,TRBJ2-3,TGTGCCAGTAGTATGGGACTAGCGGGAGCAGATACGCAGTATTTT,CASSMGLAGADTQYF
TRBV28,NA,NA,TRBJ2-1,TGTGCCAGCAGTCGGAGGGGAGAATCCTACAATGAGCAGTTCTTC,CASSRRGESYNEQFF
TRBV10-3,NA,NA,TRBJ2-7,TGTGCCATCAGTAATCAGGGCGAGCCCTACGAGCAGTACTTC,CAISNQGEPYEQYF
TRBV7-6,TRBD2,NA,TRBJ2-7,TGTGCCAGCAGCTTAGACGGGGGGGGTGGCATGTACGAGCAGTACTTC,CASSLDGGGGMYEQYF
TRBV6-5,NA,NA,TRBJ2-7,TGTGCCAGCAGTTACTTTACTCCAGCGGCCTACGAGCAGTACTTC,CASSYFTPAAYEQYF
TRBV4-3,TRBD2,once,TRBJ2-1,TGCGCCAGCAGGGGACTAGCGGGAGAGGTAGGGGAGCAGTTCTTC,CASRGLAGEVGEQFF
TRBV2,NA,NA,TRBJ2-3,TGTGCCAGGGCCGCGGAGAGCACAGATACGCAGTATTTT,CARAAESTDTQYF
TRBV13,NA,NA,TRBJ1-1,TGTGCCAGCAGACGGAGGGGAGGGACGAACACTGAAGCTTTCTTT,CASRRRGGTNTEAFF